The clone carrying this T cell receptor (beta chain) was detected only a few times. This entry comes from a study of beta chain features in type 1 diabetes. TCRB transcripts that were expressed got sequenced, as all of the isolated RNA had been reverse transcribed. Some clones are missing from TCRdb's copy, which holds only in-frame ones; the method was immunoSEQ multiplex PCR. Among roughly 400,000 clones listed, around 15% were seen once. CDR1 is SEHNR and CDR2 is FQNEAQ in the germline V gene (reference sequence). Between the trimmed V and J ends, which lost 5 bases and 4 bases, there was a span of 15 bases. The CDR3 loop spans 15 amino acids.

V usage is TRBV7-9 and J usage is TRBJ2-1, with D maybe TRBD2 (6 bases). The receptor was isolated from a woman aged 18-35 years in good health. The specimen was naive CD4+ T cells from blood. CDR3 coding DNA: TGTGCCAGCAGCGGGCAGACGGGACTTTACAATGAGCAGTTCTTC. Amino acids: CASSGQTGLYNEQFF. The variable domain in full, completed from reference TRBV7-9 and TRBJ2-1, reads DTGVSQNPRHKITKRGQNVTFRCDPISEHNRLYWYRQTLGQGPEFLTYFQNEAQLEKSRLLSDRFSAERPKGSFSTLEIQRTEQGDSAMYLCASSGQTGLYNEQFFGPGTRLTVL.